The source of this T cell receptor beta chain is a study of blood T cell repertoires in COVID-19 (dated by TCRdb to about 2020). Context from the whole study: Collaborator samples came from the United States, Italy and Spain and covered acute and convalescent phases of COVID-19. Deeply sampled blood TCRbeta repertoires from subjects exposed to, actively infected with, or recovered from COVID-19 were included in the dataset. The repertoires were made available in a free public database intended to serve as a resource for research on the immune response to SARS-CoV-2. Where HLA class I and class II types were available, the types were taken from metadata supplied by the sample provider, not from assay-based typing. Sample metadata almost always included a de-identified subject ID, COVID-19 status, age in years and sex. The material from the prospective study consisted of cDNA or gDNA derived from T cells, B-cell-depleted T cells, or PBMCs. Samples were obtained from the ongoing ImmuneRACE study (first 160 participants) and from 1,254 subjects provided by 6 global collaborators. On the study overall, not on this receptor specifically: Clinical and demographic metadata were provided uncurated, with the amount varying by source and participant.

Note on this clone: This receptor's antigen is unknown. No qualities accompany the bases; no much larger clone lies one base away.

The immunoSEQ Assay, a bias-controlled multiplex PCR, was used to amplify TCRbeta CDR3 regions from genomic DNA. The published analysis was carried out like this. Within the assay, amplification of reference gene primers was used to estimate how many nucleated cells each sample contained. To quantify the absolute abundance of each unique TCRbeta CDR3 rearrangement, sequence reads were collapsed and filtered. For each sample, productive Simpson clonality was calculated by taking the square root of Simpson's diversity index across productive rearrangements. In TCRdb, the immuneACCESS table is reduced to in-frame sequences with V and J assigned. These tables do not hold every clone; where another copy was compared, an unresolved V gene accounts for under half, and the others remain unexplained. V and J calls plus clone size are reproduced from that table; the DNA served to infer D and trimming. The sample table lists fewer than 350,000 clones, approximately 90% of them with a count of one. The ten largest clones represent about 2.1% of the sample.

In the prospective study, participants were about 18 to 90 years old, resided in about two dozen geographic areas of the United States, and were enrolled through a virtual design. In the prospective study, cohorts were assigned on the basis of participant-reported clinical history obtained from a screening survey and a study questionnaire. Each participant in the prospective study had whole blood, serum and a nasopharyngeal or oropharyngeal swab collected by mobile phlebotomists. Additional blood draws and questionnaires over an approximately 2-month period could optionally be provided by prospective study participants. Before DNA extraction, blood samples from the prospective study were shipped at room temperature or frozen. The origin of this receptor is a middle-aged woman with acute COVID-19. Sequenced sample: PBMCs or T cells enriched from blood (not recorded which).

Here is the DNA: TGTGCCAGCTCACCACCATCTGGGAGGGACACTGAAGCTTTCTTT. Its coded protein is CASSPPSGRDTEAFF. Recombination linked TRBV18 to TRBJ1-1, with the D gene call left open. The CDR3 runs 15 residues from the cysteine to the phenylalanine. CDR3 DNA only is kept here, 45 bases in frame from base 1. V loses 0 bases, J loses 3 bases, and the germline ends lie 11 bases apart. CDR1 and CDR2, per the germline V gene, are KGHSH and LQKENI.